This T cell receptor beta chain was retrieved from a study of blood T cell repertoires in COVID-19. CDR3 length: 18 residues. The germline V gene has CDR1 SGHTA and CDR2 FQGNSA. V gave up 2 bases and J gave up 2 bases; unmatched junction bases: 5. In the original processing: For nucleated cells, counts were estimated from reference gene primer amplification. Using immunoSEQ multiplex PCR, the repertoire was profiled, and TCRdb retains in-frame clones only, with some absent. That table gives V, J and clone size, and the DNA gave D and trimming. Counted here are approximately 250,000 clones, 70% to 90% occurring once; the ten biggest clones make up roughly 2.4%.

Sequencing input: PBMCs or T cells enriched from blood (not recorded which). This chain uses TRBV7-2 with TRBJ2-2, with 13 bases aligning to TRBD2. The clonotype was recovered from a woman in her forties with acute COVID-19. The CDR3 DNA follows: TGTGCCAGCAGCTTACGGCGACTAGCGGGAGGAAACACCGGGGAGCTGTTTTTT. Protein: CASSLRRLAGGNTGELFF.